This is a list of T cell receptor beta chains from one sample in a study of shared clonotypes between healthy human individuals. Produced via immunoSEQ multiplex PCR; TCRdb's table is partial and in-frame only. The sample records 600,000 to 750,000 clones, 55% to 75% being singletons. Sequencing used memory CD4+ T cells sorted from blood. These receptors all come from a woman under 40 in good health. CDR3s include the opening cysteine and the closing phenylalanine or tryptophan. A D gene is named only where the DNA matches it firmly. Size is omitted from some rows. Given values are once, few, many or a class for expanded clones.

few	15	TRBJ2-7	TRBD2	TRBV11-2	TGTGCCAGCAGCTTCAGGCCACTAGCGGGAGACGAGCAGTACTTC	CASSFRPLAGDEQYF
-	14	TRBJ1-1	-	TRBV27	TGTGCCAGCAGCTCGGGACTGAGGAACACTGAAGCTTTCTTT	CASSSGLRNTEAFF
-	15	TRBJ2-3	-	TRBV4-2	TGTGCCAGCAGCCCCCGACAGAAAACACCAGATACGCAGTATTTT	CASSPRQKTPDTQYF
-	14	TRBJ2-7	-	TRBV7-2	TGTGCCAGCAGCTTAGGAGGCCCCTCCTACGAGCAGTACTTC	CASSLGGPSYEQYF
-	14	TRBJ2-1	-	TRBV7-2	TGTGCCAGCTCCTCGGGCGGAGTCTACAATGAGCAGTTCTTC	CASSSGGVYNEQFF
-	14	TRBJ2-2	TRBD1	TRBV19	TGTGCCAGTCAAGACAGGGGGCAGGTCGGGGAGCTGTTTTTT	CASQDRGQVGELFF
-	12	TRBJ1-2	TRBD1	TRBV29-1	TGCAGCGTGACAGGGGGGGACTATGGCTACACCTTC	CSVTGGDYGYTF
once	15	TRBJ2-5	-	TRBV5-1	TGCGCCAGCAGCTTGTTGCAGGCGGGCCCAGAGACCCAGTACTTC	CASSLLQAGPETQYF
once	13	TRBJ2-7	-	TRBV4-1	TGCGCCAGCAGCCAAGATTGGAGAGGCCATCAGTACTTC	CASSQDWRGHQYF
-	13	TRBJ1-1	-	TRBV6-5	TGTGCCATCAGTGAGCCCAGGAACACTGAAGCTTTCTTT	CAISEPRNTEAFF
-	14	TRBJ1-3	-	TRBV7-9	TGTGCCAGCAGCCGCGGGCAGTCTGGAAACACCATATATTTT	CASSRGQSGNTIYF
few	12	TRBJ2-7	-	TRBV5-1	TGCGCCAGCAGCTTGGGGAGATACGAGCAGTACTTC	CASSLGRYEQYF
-	21	TRBJ1-5	-	TRBV9	TGTGCCAGCAGCCCCCCTGCGCGGGATACACGGCCCACGGTTAGCAATCAGCCCCAGCATTTT	CASSPPARDTRPTVSNQPQHF
once	16	TRBJ1-1	-	TRBV5-6	TGTGCCAGCAGCCTTCTGTGGACGGGAATGAACACTGAAGCTTTCTTT	CASSLLWTGMNTEAFF
-	17	TRBJ2-1	TRBD1	TRBV19	TGTGCCAGTAGTATATCATCCGGGACAGGGGGATACAATGAGCAGTTCTTC	CASSISSGTGGYNEQFF
few	16	TRBJ2-3	-	TRBV6-5	TGTGCCAGCAGTTACTCGCTAACGCACATCAGCGATACGCAGTATTTT	CASSYSLTHISDTQYF
-	13	TRBJ1-5	-	TRBV6-5	TGTGCCAGCAGCCGGGACGGCAATCAGCCCCAGCATTTT	CASSRDGNQPQHF
-	14	TRBJ2-7	TRBD1	TRBV2	TGTGCCAGCAGCGCCGGGACAGGGGTGCCCGAGCAGTACTTC	CASSAGTGVPEQYF
many	13	TRBJ1-2	TRBD1	TRBV2	TGTGCCAGCAGGGGGACAGGGGAGAATGGCTACACCTTC	CASRGTGENGYTF
few	12	TRBJ1-2	-	TRBV5-1	TGCGCCAGCACCCAAGACGGTGGGAGGGGCACCTTC	CASTQDGGRGTF
-	14	TRBJ1-5	-	TRBV11-2	TGTGCCAGCAGCGAAAACTTGAGCAATCAGCCCCAGCATTTT	CASSENLSNQPQHF
-	14	TRBJ1-5	-	TRBV6-1	TGTGCCAGCATGAAGGGGTATAGCAATCAGCCCCAGCATTTT	CASMKGYSNQPQHF
-	12	TRBJ2-7	-	TRBV18	TGTGCCAGCTCACGACTAGCCTACGAGCAGTACTTC	CASSRLAYEQYF
-	17	TRBJ2-2	TRBD2	TRBV19	TGTGCCAGTAGTATAGATGGGGTAGCGGGACCTACCGGGGAGCTGTTTTTT	CASSIDGVAGPTGELFF
once	15	TRBJ1-4	TRBD1	TRBV2	TGTGCCAGCAGGAAGGAAGGACAGGGAACTGAAAAACTGTTTTTT	CASRKEGQGTEKLFF
-	17	TRBJ1-5	TRBD1	TRBV19	TGTGCCAGTAGCATCGGGACAGGGGCGTATGGCAATCAGCCCCAGCATTTT	CASSIGTGAYGNQPQHF